The 18 T cell receptor beta chains reported below all come from one sample, sequenced in a study of cytomegalovirus exposure and HLA in healthy donors. PCR used 60 Vbeta primers and 13 Jbeta primers. Here immunoSEQ multiplex PCR was the method, and the copy in TCRdb shows in-frame clones only, minus some. The profile shows 150,000 to 170,000 clones, about 68% of them singletons. The specimen sequenced was PBMCs. The receptors come from a man younger than 35 in good health and CMV-seronegative.

This clone appeared a few times. V and J are TRBV15 and TRBJ1-2; 7 bases are a match to TRBD1. V was clipped by 1 base and J by 4 bases; unmatched bases: 3. The CDR3 covers 14 residues. Germline CDR1 reads LNHNV; CDR2 reads YYDKDF (reference sequence). The CDR3 is CATSRGTGAYGYTF. The CDR3 coding sequence is TGTGCCACCAGCAGAGGTACAGGGGCCTATGGCTACACCTTC.

This clone is a singleton in its sample. V gene TRBV5-6 combines with J gene TRBJ2-1, with 12 bases matching TRBD2. In germline, CDR1 is SGHDT, CDR2 YYEEEE. This CDR3 spans 13 amino acids. The V gene end was trimmed by 3 bases and the J gene end by 10 bases; junction bases not matched to a gene: 2. The CDR3, as DNA: TGTGCCAGCAGCTCAGGACTAGCGGGAGAGCAGTTCTTC. Amino acid sequence: CASSSGLAGEQFF.

This chain joins TRBV27 and TRBJ2-1; 12 bases align to TRBD2. The germline V gene encodes CDR1 MNHEY and CDR2 SMNVEV (reference sequence). J gave up 4 bases and V 5 bases, and 6 bases lay outside the gene matches. The CDR3 sequence is 16 residues long. Here the CDR3 DNA reads TGTGCCAGCAGTCTAATTCTAGCGGGAGGGTACAATGAGCAGTTCTTC. Translated, it gives CASSLILAGGYNEQFF.

The V call is TRBV4-3, the J call TRBJ2-3, with D possibly being TRBD2 (6 bases). Germline V gene lookup returns CDR1 LGHNA and CDR2 YSLEER. This CDR3 spans 14 amino acids. V lost 3 bases and J 3 bases, leaving 10 bases between the germline ends. CDR3 region: CASSQGLGTDTQYF. CDR3 nucleotide sequence: TGCGCCAGCAGCCAGGGACTTGGGACAGATACGCAGTATTTT.

This chain joins TRBV9 and TRBJ1-2; D not resolved. This CDR3 has 13 residues. Germline values: CDR1 SGDLS, CDR2 YYNGEE. V was shortened by 0 bases and J by 3 bases, with 6 bases between the two germline ends. The CDR3 spells CASSVETDYGYTF. The CDR3 coding sequence is TGTGCCAGCAGCGTAGAAACTGACTATGGCTACACCTTC. The complete variable domain, with remaining parts taken from reference TRBV9 and TRBJ1-2, reads DSGVTQTPKHLITATGQRVTLRCSPRSGDLSVYWYQQSLDQGLQFLIQYYNGEERAKGNILERFSAQQFPDLHSELNLSSLELGDSALYFCASSVETDYGYTFGSGTRLTVV.

CDR3 residues: CASSPGLSEQYF. In DNA, the CDR3 is TGTGCCAGCAGTCCCGGTTTATCCGAGCAGTACTTC. The chain links TRBV5-6 to TRBJ2-7; D remains ambiguous. V was cut by 5 bases and J by 6 bases, with 12 bases left in between. The CDR3 has 12 residues. The germline V gene encodes CDR1 SGHDT and CDR2 YYEEEE. The entire variable domain, with the rest obtained from reference TRBV5-6 and TRBJ2-7, is as follows: DAGVTQSPTHLIKTRGQQVTLRCSPKSGHDTVSWYQQALGQGPQFIFQYYEEEERQRGNFPDRFSGHQFPNYSSELNVNALLLGDSALYLCASSPGLSEQYFGPGTRLTVT.

This sequence joins TRBV5-8 and TRBJ1-2, with D perhaps TRBD1 (5 bases). CDR1 and CDR2 (germline): SGHTS, YDEGEE. The CDR3 length is 13 residues. V was clipped by 4 bases and J by 7 bases, with 14 bases between them. CDR3 coding DNA: TGTGCCAGCAGCACAGGACCAGCCCTTGGCTACACCTTC. It encodes CASSTGPALGYTF.

V and J are TRBV5-4 and TRBJ1-1; TRBD1 matches 9 bases. V was pared by 5 bases and J by 9 bases, with 11 bases of the junction left unmatched. CDR3 length: 14 residues. Germline V gene lookup returns CDR1 SGHNT and CDR2 YYREEE (reference sequence). CDR3 nucleotides: TGTGCCAGCAGTTCTACAGGGGGCCAGGGCCAAGCTTTCTTT. It is translated as CASSSTGGQGQAFF. Full variable domain (rest looked up from reference TRBV5-4 and TRBJ1-1): ETGVTQSPTHLIKTRGQQVTLRCSSQSGHNTVSWYQQALGQGPQFIFQYYREEENGRGNFPPRFSGLQFPNYSSELNVNALELDDSALYLCASSSTGGQGQAFFGQGTRLTVV.

In DNA, the CDR3 is TGTGCCAGTAGTACACCAGGACTAGCGGGAGGGGAGCAGTTCTTC. Protein: CASSTPGLAGGEQFF. The V gene is TRBV19, the J gene TRBJ2-1; 15 positions agree with TRBD2. CDR1 and CDR2 from the germline V gene are LNHDA and SQIVND (reference sequence). With V trimmed by 4 bases and J by 10 bases, 5 bases remained unmatched. The CDR3 sequence is 15 residues long.

V is TRBV9 and J is TRBJ2-2; D call uncertain. Between the trimmed V and J ends, which lost 0 bases and 0 bases, there was a span of 9 bases. Germline CDR1 SGDLS, CDR2 YYNGEE. CDR3 length: 16 amino acids. Here the CDR3 DNA reads TGTGCCAGCAGCGTAGTAGGAGCGACGAACACCGGGGAGCTGTTTTTT. Residues: CASSVVGATNTGELFF.

The chain uses TRBV9 and TRBJ2-7; 8 nucleotides line up with TRBD2. The ends lost 0 bases at V and 3 bases at J; junction bases unmatched: 2. The CDR3 has 14 residues. Per germline, CDR1 SGDLS and CDR2 YYNGEE. This CDR3 is CASSVGREGYEQYF. The CDR3 DNA reads as TGTGCCAGCAGCGTAGGACGGGAGGGCTACGAGCAGTACTTC.

This chain uses TRBV15 with TRBJ2-1; 7 bases match TRBD2. The CDR3 spans 15 residues. V lost 6 bases to trimming and J lost 0 bases; unmatched junction nucleotides: 5. The germline V gene has CDR1 LNHNV and CDR2 YYDKDF (reference sequence). The CDR3 coding sequence is TGTGCCACCAGAGGCGGGGGAATCTCCTACAATGAGCAGTTCTTC. Translated: CATRGGGISYNEQFF.

The CDR3 bases are TGTGCCAGCAGCGCCCCCGGGACAGACACCTACGAGCAGTACTTC. The encoded protein is CASSAPGTDTYEQYF. This sequence joins TRBV9 and TRBJ2-7; 7 nucleotides align to TRBD1. V lost 3 bases to trimming and J lost 2 bases; unmatched junction nucleotides: 8. The CDR3 contains 15 residues. Germline-derived CDR1 and CDR2 are SGDLS and YYNGEE.

The genes are TRBV19 and TRBJ2-5; 7 nucleotides align to TRBD2. Trimming cost V 4 bases and J 5 bases; bases outside gene matches: 7. The germline V gene encodes CDR1 LNHDA and CDR2 SQIVND (reference sequence). CDR3 length: 14 amino acids. The CDR3 DNA is TGTGCCAGTAGTACGTGGGAGGGCCGTGAGACCCAGTACTTC. Translation gives CASSTWEGRETQYF.

J is TRBJ1-5 and V is TRBV6-1; unclear D gene. Germline CDR1 reads MNHNS; CDR2 reads SASEGT. This CDR3 has 14 residues. Trimming stripped 1 base from V and 5 bases from J, with 9 bases between. Here the CDR3 reads CASSEEGGYQPQHF. The CDR3 bases are TGTGCCAGCAGTGAAGAAGGCGGGTATCAGCCCCAGCATTTT.

The chain uses TRBV27 and TRBJ1-2; unclear D gene. Germline values: CDR1 MNHEY, CDR2 SMNVEV (reference sequence). There are 12 residues in the CDR3. With 4 bases removed from V and 6 bases from J, the gap between germline ends came to 9 bases. In DNA, the CDR3 is TGTGCCAGCAGTTCCCCCTGGCATGGCTACACCTTC. Amino acid sequence: CASSSPWHGYTF.

V is TRBV7-9 and J is TRBJ2-4, with 8 bases lining up with TRBD1. With V trimmed by 10 bases and J by 4 bases, 15 bases remained unmatched. CDR1 SEHNR and CDR2 FQNEAQ come from the germline V gene (reference sequence). The CDR3 spans 16 residues. The CDR3 DNA reads as TGTGCCACCCAGCCCCCGACAGGGGATCCTAAAAACATTCAGTACTTC. Translating it yields CATQPPTGDPKNIQYF.

The CDR3 region has the DNA TGTGCCAGCAGCTTGACAGGGAGCACAGATACGCAGTATTTT. It codes for CASSLTGSTDTQYF. The rearrangement links TRBV11-2 to TRBJ2-3; 7 bases fit TRBD1. The CDR3 is 14 residues long. Germline V gives CDR1 SGHAT, CDR2 FQNNGV. The V segment lost 3 bases and the J segment 0 bases; nucleotides outside the gene matches: 0.